Presented here are 26 T cell receptor beta chains from one specimen sequenced in a study of blood T cell repertoires in COVID-19. Using immunoSEQ multiplex PCR, the repertoire was profiled, and TCRdb retains in-frame clones only, with some absent. The table shows around 290,000 clones, with 90% occurring only once. Material: PBMCs or T cells enriched from blood (not recorded which). These receptors originate from a woman in her twenties or thirties who had recovered from COVID-19.

The chain uses TRBV18 and TRBJ1-1; no reliable D call. The V gene lost 0 bases and the J gene lost 0 bases, with 5 bases spanning the gap. This CDR3 has 14 residues. From germline, CDR1 is KGHSH and CDR2 LQKENI. The CDR3 here is CASSPPDMNTEAFF. The CDR3, as DNA: TGTGCCAGCTCACCACCTGACATGAACACTGAAGCTTTCTTT.

This chain links TRBV6-1 with TRBJ2-5; tentative D call: TRBD2 (6 bases). There are 15 residues in the CDR3. The germline V gene has CDR1 MNHNS and CDR2 SASEGT. V lost 3 bases to trimming and J lost 5 bases, with 16 bases between them. CDR3 region: CASSDTWGVRETQYF. CDR3 DNA: TGTGCCAGCAGTGATACTTGGGGGGTTCGCGAGACCCAGTACTTC.

The genes are TRBV4-1 and TRBJ2-7; 7 nucleotides agree with TRBD1. CDR1 MGHRA and CDR2 YSYEKL come from the germline V gene. The trim removed 5 bases at V and 0 bases at J, leaving 4 bases unmatched. The CDR3 is 14 amino acids. The CDR3 DNA follows: TGCGCCAGCAGCGCAAGACAGGGCTCCTACGAGCAGTACTTC. This encodes CASSARQGSYEQYF.

The CDR3 DNA reads as TGTGCCAGCAGCGTAGACCTATGGCAGGGGGCGGTCGAGCAGTACTTC. Its translation: CASSVDLWQGAVEQYF. The gene calls are TRBV9 and TRBJ2-7; TRBD1 matches 8 bases. The CDR3 runs to 16 residues. V lost 0 bases, J lost 6 bases, and 11 bases stayed unmatched. Germline V gene lookup returns CDR1 SGDLS and CDR2 YYNGEE.

The chain couples TRBV4-1 to TRBJ1-2; TRBD1 is a possible D gene (6 bases). This CDR3 is built from 17 residues. CDR1 MGHRA and CDR2 YSYEKL come from the germline V gene. The V end was cut by 3 bases, the J end by 4 bases, with 21 bases between. The CDR3 DNA reads TGCGCCAGCAGCCATACCGGGACACTGGACCAAGGCTATGGCTACACCTTC. Protein product: CASSHTGTLDQGYGYTF.

The chain combines TRBV19 with TRBJ2-7; 7 bases agree with TRBD1. CDR1 LNHDA and CDR2 SQIVND come from the germline V gene (reference sequence). Losses at the gene ends were 5 bases for V and 0 bases for J; bases not matched to a gene: 10. The CDR3 extends over 16 amino acids. The CDR3 reads CASSAGTAKGSYEQYF. DNA for the CDR3: TGTGCCAGTAGTGCTGGGACAGCGAAGGGCTCCTACGAGCAGTACTTC.

The J gene is TRBJ1-3, the V gene TRBV5-4; D might be TRBD1 (6 bases). Germline loops: CDR1 SGHNT, CDR2 YYREEE (reference sequence). V was cut by 1 base and J by 8 bases, with 19 bases left in between. CDR3 size: 16 residues. CDR3 region: CASSLWRPGGDDTIYF. Written as DNA, the CDR3 is TGTGCCAGCAGCTTGTGGCGCCCGGGGGGCGATGACACCATATATTTT.

The V call is TRBV24-1, the J call TRBJ2-5; 9 nucleotides line up with TRBD2. This CDR3 has 17 residues. From germline, CDR1 is KGHDR and CDR2 SFDVKD. The J segment lost 1 base and the V segment lost 1 base, leaving 6 bases of the junction unmatched. Here the CDR3 DNA reads TGTGCCACCAGTGATTTCACTAGCGGGTACCTCCAAGAGACCCAGTACTTC. Its protein is CATSDFTSGYLQETQYF.

V usage is TRBV19 and J usage is TRBJ1-2, with D maybe TRBD1 (5 bases). V lost 0 bases, J lost 2 bases, and 10 bases lay in between. The CDR3 loop spans 15 amino acids. Germline V gene sequence: CDR1 LNHDA, CDR2 SQIVND (reference sequence). The CDR3 bases are TGTGCCAGTAGTATAGAGGGGCAGAGCAACTATGGCTACACCTTC. This codes for CASSIEGQSNYGYTF.

The genes are TRBV9 and TRBJ1-6; the match to TRBD1 covers 8 bases. Germline CDR1 SGDLS, CDR2 YYNGEE. With V trimmed by 3 bases and J by 7 bases, 3 bases remained unmatched. This CDR3 is built from 14 residues. Written as DNA, the CDR3 is TGTGCCAGCAGCGGTGGGACAGGAAATTCACCCCTCCACTTT. Amino acids: CASSGGTGNSPLHF. Full variable domain (outside the CDR3, taken from reference TRBV9 and TRBJ1-6): DSGVTQTPKHLITATGQRVTLRCSPRSGDLSVYWYQQSLDQGLQFLIQYYNGEERAKGNILERFSAQQFPDLHSELNLSSLELGDSALYFCASSGGTGNSPLHFGNGTRLTVT.

This clone was detected once. This chain connects TRBV19 to TRBJ2-3, with a tentative D call TRBD2 (6 bases). This CDR3 is 15 amino acids long. Germline V gene lookup returns CDR1 LNHDA and CDR2 SQIVND (reference sequence). Trimming left V 4 bases short and J 0 bases short, with 11 bases between. The DNA for the CDR3 is TGTGCCAGTAGTACAGGTAGCGGAAGCACAGATACGCAGTATTTT. The encoded protein is CASSTGSGSTDTQYF.

The chain recombines TRBV19 with TRBJ2-7; D is possibly TRBD2 (6 bases). The CDR3 loop spans 14 amino acids. V shed 6 bases and J shed 2 bases, with 14 bases lying between them. The germline V gene encodes CDR1 LNHDA and CDR2 SQIVND (reference sequence). This CDR3 reads CASSAGTAAYEQYF. For the CDR3, the DNA is TGTGCCAGTAGCGCCGGGACTGCCGCCTACGAGCAGTACTTC.

This rearrangement joins TRBV24-1 to TRBJ2-3; 9 bases line up with TRBD1. CDR1 is KGHDR and CDR2 is SFDVKD in the germline V gene. Germline trimming cut 4 bases from V and 0 bases from J; bases unmatched to any gene: 1. This CDR3 comprises 15 residues. CDR3 DNA sequence: TGTGCCACCAGTGACGGACAGGGGAGCACAGATACGCAGTATTTT. It encodes CATSDGQGSTDTQYF.

The chain carries TRBV25-1 and TRBJ2-7; 9 bases are a match to TRBD2. V shed 3 bases and J 5 bases; nucleotides not matched to a gene: 8. This CDR3 is 15 amino acids long. Germline-derived CDR1 and CDR2 are MGHDK and SYGVNS. The CDR3 DNA reads TGTGCCAGCAGTGACCCTTGGACTAGCGCTGACGAGCAGTACTTC. This sequence encodes CASSDPWTSADEQYF.

The CDR3 DNA reads TGTGCCAGCAGCTTAAGATTAGCGGGAGGTTACAATGAGCAGTTCTTC. Protein sequence: CASSLRLAGGYNEQFF. This chain links TRBV7-2 with TRBJ2-1; 10 bases are a match to TRBD2. V gave up 2 bases and J gave up 4 bases; unmatched junction bases: 5. Germline assignment: CDR1 SGHTA and CDR2 FQGNSA. This CDR3 spans 16 amino acids.

This clone appeared once. The CDR3 loop is CASSWDRGGTGELFF. CDR3 in DNA: TGTGCCAGCAGCTGGGACAGGGGCGGGACCGGGGAGCTGTTTTTT. V and J are TRBV27 and TRBJ2-2; 10 bases map to TRBD1. Looked up from germline, CDR1 is MNHEY and CDR2 is SMNVEV (reference sequence). V gave up 6 bases and J gave up 5 bases; unmatched junction bases: 6. The CDR3 spans 15 residues.

This chain links TRBV19 with TRBJ2-6, with D perhaps matching TRBD1 (5 bases). Trimming took off 4 bases at V and 1 base at J, with 8 bases between the two ends. Germline assignment: CDR1 LNHDA and CDR2 SQIVND (reference sequence). The length of the CDR3 is 15 residues. CDR3 loop: CASSTGISGANVLTF. DNA of the CDR3: TGTGCCAGTAGTACAGGGATTTCTGGGGCCAACGTCCTGACTTTC.

The V and J genes are TRBV28 and TRBJ2-3, with 7 bases that match TRBD2. Germline V gene sequence: CDR1 MDHEN, CDR2 SYDVKM. J gave up 5 bases and V 2 bases, and 1 base lay outside the gene matches. This CDR3 region has 13 residues. The CDR3 DNA sequence: TGTGCCAGCAGTTTAAGCGGGAAAGATACGCAGTATTTT. Protein product: CASSLSGKDTQYF. Complete variable domain (other parts from reference TRBV28 and TRBJ2-3): DVKVTQSSRYLVKRTGEKVFLECVQDMDHENMFWYRQDPGLGLRLIYFSYDVKMKEKGDIPEGYSVSREKKERFSLILESASTNQTSMYLCASSLSGKDTQYFGPGTRLTVL.

The chain couples TRBV28 to TRBJ2-7; D may be TRBD2 (5 bases). This CDR3 has 15 residues. The ends were cut back, 1 base at V and 0 bases at J, with 10 bases in the middle. Germline V gene sequence: CDR1 MDHEN, CDR2 SYDVKM. The CDR3 spells CASSLFYGNSYEQYF. The CDR3 DNA reads as TGTGCCAGCAGTTTATTTTACGGGAACTCCTACGAGCAGTACTTC.

The CDR3 here is CASSAAGGYNEQFF. DNA for the CDR3: TGTGCCAGCAGTGCAGCGGGAGGCTACAATGAGCAGTTCTTC. The chain couples TRBV2 to TRBJ2-1; 9 bases map to TRBD2. This CDR3 comprises 14 residues. Per germline, CDR1 SNHLY and CDR2 FYNNEI. V was pared by 4 bases and J by 3 bases, with 1 base of the junction left unmatched.

This sequence joins TRBV7-9 and TRBJ1-2; TRBD1 agrees at 7 bases. The ends lost 3 bases at V and 5 bases at J; junction bases unmatched: 3. The V gene's germline CDR1 is SEHNR and CDR2 FQNEAQ (reference sequence). This CDR3 is built from 13 residues. Here the CDR3 DNA reads TGTGCCAGCAGCTTGGTACAGGGGTATGGCTACACCTTC. This codes for CASSLVQGYGYTF.

V gene TRBV18 combines with J gene TRBJ1-1; no firm D call. Germline V CDR1 and CDR2: KGHSH, LQKENI. CDR3 length: 15 amino acids. V lost 4 bases to trimming and J lost 0 bases, with 12 bases between them. Written as DNA, the CDR3 is TGTGCCAGCTCACACGGGGAAAGGGTGAACACTGAAGCTTTCTTT. Translating gives CASSHGERVNTEAFF.

This clone has a handful of counts. The chain carries TRBV29-1 and TRBJ1-3; D perhaps matches TRBD1 (5 bases). The length of the CDR3 is 13 residues. With 1 base removed from V and 4 bases from J, the gap between germline ends came to 8 bases. Germline V gives CDR1 SQVTM, CDR2 ANQGSEA. The CDR3 reads CSVEGGAGNTIYF. CDR3 DNA sequence: TGCAGCGTTGAAGGGGGCGCAGGAAACACCATATATTTT. Looking up the rest from reference TRBV29-1 and TRBJ1-3 gives the full variable domain: SAVISQKPSRDICQRGTSLTIQCQVDSQVTMMFWYRQQPGQSLTLIATANQGSEATYESGFVIDKFPISRPNLTFSTLTVSNMSPEDSSIYLCSVEGGAGNTIYFGEGSWLTVV.

This rearrangement joins TRBV11-1 to TRBJ2-2; 10 bases are a match to TRBD1. Trimming cost V 3 bases and J 4 bases; bases outside gene matches: 2. The CDR3 has 15 amino acids. CDR1 SGHAT and CDR2 FQDESV come from the germline V gene (reference sequence). The DNA of the CDR3 is TGTGCCAGCAGCTTGGGACAGGGGCTCACCGGGGAGCTGTTTTTT. Translated: CASSLGQGLTGELFF.

The J gene is TRBJ1-3, the V gene TRBV6-2 or TRBV6-3, with 9 bases aligning to TRBD1. Trimming took 5 bases from V and 2 from J; bases not matched to a gene: 7. Germline CDR1 is MNHEY and CDR2 is SVGEGT. CDR3 size: 16 residues. The CDR3 DNA follows: TGTGCCAGCAGTGCCCACAGGGGGCGGCCTGGAAACACCATATATTTT. Translation: CASSAHRGRPGNTIYF.

The chain couples TRBV7-2 to TRBJ2-7, with 7 bases fitting TRBD2. This CDR3 comprises 16 residues. The germline CDR1 and CDR2 sequences are SGHTA and FQGNSA. V was pared by 0 bases and J by 2 bases, with 7 bases of the junction left unmatched. The CDR3 DNA is TGTGCCAGCAGCTTAGCGCGAAGCGGGGCTACCTACGAGCAGTACTTC. Its translation is CASSLARSGATYEQYF. Combining the CDR3 with reference TRBV7-2 and TRBJ2-7 gives the whole variable domain GAGVSQSPSNKVTEKGKDVELRCDPISGHTALYWYRQSLGQGLEFLIYFQGNSAPDKSGLPSDRFSAERTGGSVSTLTIQRTQQEDSAVYLCASSLARSGATYEQYFGPGTRLTVT.